A single T cell receptor (beta chain) is shown here with its context. This record belongs to a study of blood T cell repertoires in COVID-19. On the study more broadly: Material from acute and convalescent COVID-19 was sourced from the United States, Italy and Spain. T cells, B-cell-depleted T cells, or PBMCs provided the cDNA or gDNA that served as material.

This CDR3 comprises 14 residues. V shed 6 bases, J shed 4 bases, and the junction held 3 bases outside the gene matches. The V gene's germline CDR1 is SGHVS and CDR2 FQNEAQ. Original processing notes: Reference gene primer amplification gave nucleated cell count estimates. Measured with immunoSEQ multiplex PCR; TCRdb has only the in-frame clones, and not every one. V and J calls and clone size are as listed in that table; D and trimming were resolved from the DNA. The sample contains approximately 81,000 clones, 90% to 95% of which appear only once. Sequencing was performed on peripheral blood. The V gene is TRBV7-8, the J gene TRBJ1-6; TRBD1 matches 7 bases. This TCR derives from a woman in her forties or fifties in a cohort sampled during active COVID-19. The CDR3 DNA reads TGTGCCAGCAGGGGGACAGTATATAATTCACCCCTCCACTTT. This codes for CASRGTVYNSPLHF.